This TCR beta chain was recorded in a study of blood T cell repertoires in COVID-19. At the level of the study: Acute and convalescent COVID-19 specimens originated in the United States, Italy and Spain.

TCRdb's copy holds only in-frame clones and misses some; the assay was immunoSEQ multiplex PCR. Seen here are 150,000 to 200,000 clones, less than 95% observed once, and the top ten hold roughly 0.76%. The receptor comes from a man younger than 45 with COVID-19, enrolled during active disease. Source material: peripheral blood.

The CDR3 loop reads CASSEQDRNQPQHF. CDR3 sequence (DNA): TGTGCCAGCAGTGAACAGGATCGCAATCAGCCCCAGCATTTT. The rearrangement links TRBV6-1 to TRBJ1-5; D not certain. CDR3 length: 14 residues. Trimming took off 2 bases at V and 2 bases at J, with 7 bases between the two ends. CDR1 is MNHNS and CDR2 is SASEGT in the germline V gene.